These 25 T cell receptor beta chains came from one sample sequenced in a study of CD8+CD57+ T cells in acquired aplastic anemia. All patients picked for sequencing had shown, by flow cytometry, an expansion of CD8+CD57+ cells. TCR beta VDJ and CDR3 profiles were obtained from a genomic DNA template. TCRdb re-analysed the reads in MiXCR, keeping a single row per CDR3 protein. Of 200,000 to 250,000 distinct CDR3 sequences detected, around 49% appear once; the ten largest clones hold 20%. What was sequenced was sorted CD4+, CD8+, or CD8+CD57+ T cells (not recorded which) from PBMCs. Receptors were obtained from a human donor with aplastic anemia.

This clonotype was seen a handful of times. CDR3 amino acids: CASSLFWGASEAFF. DNA of the CDR3: TGTGCCAGCAGTCTTTTTTGGGGGGCCTCTGAAGCTTTCTTT. This chain uses TRBV6-1 with TRBJ1-1, with D maybe TRBD1 (6 bases). This CDR3 spans 14 amino acids. Germline values: CDR1 MNHNS, CDR2 SASEGT. The V gene lost 5 bases and the J gene lost 6 bases, with 16 bases spanning the gap.

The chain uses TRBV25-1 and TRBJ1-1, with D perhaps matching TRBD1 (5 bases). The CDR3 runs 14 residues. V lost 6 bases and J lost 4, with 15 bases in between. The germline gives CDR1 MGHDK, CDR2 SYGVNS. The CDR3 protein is CASRSWGDATEAFF. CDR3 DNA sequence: TGTGCCAGCAGATCCTGGGGGGATGCCACTGAAGCTTTCTTT.

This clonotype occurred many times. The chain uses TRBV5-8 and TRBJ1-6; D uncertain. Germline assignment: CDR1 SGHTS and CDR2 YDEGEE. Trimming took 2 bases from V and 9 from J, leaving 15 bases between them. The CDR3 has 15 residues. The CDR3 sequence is CASSFGKSVGSPLHF. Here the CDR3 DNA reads TGTGCCAGCAGCTTCGGAAAGAGTGTAGGTTCACCCCTCCACTTT. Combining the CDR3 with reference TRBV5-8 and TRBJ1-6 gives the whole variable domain EAGVTQSPTHLIKTRGQQATLRCSPISGHTSVYWYQQALGLGLQFLLWYDEGEERNRGNFPPRFSGRQFPNYSSELNVNALELEDSALYLCASSFGKSVGSPLHFGNGTRLTVT.

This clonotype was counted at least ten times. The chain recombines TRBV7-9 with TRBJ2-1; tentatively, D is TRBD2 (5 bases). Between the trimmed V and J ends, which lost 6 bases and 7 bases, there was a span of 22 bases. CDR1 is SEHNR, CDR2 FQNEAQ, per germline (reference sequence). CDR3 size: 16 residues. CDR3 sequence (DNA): TGTGCCAGCAGTCCACTAGACACCCTGGGTGGGAATGAGCAGTTCTTC. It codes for CASSPLDTLGGNEQFF. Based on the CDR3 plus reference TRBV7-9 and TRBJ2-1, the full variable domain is DTGVSQNPRHKITKRGQNVTFRCDPISEHNRLYWYRQTLGQGPEFLTYFQNEAQLEKSRLLSDRFSAERPKGSFSTLEIQRTEQGDSAMYLCASSPLDTLGGNEQFFGPGTRLTVL.

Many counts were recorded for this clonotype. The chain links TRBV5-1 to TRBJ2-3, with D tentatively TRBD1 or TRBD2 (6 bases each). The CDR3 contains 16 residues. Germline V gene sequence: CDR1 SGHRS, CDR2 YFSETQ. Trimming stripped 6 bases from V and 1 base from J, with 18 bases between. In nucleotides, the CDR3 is TGCGCCAGCACACCTATCCGGGGGCAGGGCACAGATACGCAGTATTTT. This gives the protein CASTPIRGQGTDTQYF.

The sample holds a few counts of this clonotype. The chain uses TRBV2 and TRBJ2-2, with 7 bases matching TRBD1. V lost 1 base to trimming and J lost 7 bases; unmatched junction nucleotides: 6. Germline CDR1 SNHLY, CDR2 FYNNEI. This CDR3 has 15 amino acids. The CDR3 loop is CASSEDRGHSGELFF. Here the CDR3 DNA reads TGTGCCAGCAGTGAAGACAGGGGCCATAGCGGGGAGCTGTTTTTT.

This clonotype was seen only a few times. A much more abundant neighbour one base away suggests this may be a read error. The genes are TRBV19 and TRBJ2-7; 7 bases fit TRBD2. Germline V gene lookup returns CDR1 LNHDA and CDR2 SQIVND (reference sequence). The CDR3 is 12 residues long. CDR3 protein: CTSSMGGEEQYF. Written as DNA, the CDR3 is TGTACCAGTAGTATGGGGGGGGAAGAGCAGTACTTC.

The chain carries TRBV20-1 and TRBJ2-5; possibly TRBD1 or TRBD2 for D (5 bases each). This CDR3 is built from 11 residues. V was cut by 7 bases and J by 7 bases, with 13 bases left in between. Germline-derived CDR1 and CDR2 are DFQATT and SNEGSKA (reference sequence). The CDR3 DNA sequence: TGCAGTGTCCAAGGGGAGCGGACCCAGTACTTC. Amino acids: CSVQGERTQYF.

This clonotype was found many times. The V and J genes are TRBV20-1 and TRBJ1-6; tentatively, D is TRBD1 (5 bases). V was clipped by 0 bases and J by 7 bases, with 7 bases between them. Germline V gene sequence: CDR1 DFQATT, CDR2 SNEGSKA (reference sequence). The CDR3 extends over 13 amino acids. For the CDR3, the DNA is TGCAGTGCTAGAGACGCAGGGAATTCACCCCTCCACTTT. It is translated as CSARDAGNSPLHF.

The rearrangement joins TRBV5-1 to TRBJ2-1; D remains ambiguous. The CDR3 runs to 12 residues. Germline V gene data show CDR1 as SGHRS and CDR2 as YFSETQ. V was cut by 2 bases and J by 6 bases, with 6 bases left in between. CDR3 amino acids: CASSFSSNEQFF. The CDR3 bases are TGCGCCAGCAGCTTTTCGAGCAATGAGCAGTTCTTC. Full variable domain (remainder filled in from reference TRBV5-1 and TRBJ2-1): KAGVTQTPRYLIKTRGQQVTLSCSPISGHRSVSWYQQTPGQGLQFLFEYFSETQRNKGNFPGRFSGRQFSNSRSEMNVSTLELGDSALYLCASSFSSNEQFFGPGTRLTVL.

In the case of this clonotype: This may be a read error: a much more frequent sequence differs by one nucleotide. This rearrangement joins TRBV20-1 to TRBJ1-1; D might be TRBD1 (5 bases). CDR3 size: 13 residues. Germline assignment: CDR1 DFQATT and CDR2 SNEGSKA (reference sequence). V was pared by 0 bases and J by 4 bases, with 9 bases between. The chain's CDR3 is CSAREGGGTEAFF. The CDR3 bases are TGCAGTGCTAGAGAGGGGGGGGGCACTGAAGCTTTCTTT.

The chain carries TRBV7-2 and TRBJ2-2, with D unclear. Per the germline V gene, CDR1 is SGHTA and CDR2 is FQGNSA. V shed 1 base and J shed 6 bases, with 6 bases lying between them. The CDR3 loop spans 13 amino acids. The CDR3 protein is CASSLVRSGELFF. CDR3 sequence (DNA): TGTGCCAGCAGCTTAGTCCGATCCGGGGAGCTGTTTTTT.

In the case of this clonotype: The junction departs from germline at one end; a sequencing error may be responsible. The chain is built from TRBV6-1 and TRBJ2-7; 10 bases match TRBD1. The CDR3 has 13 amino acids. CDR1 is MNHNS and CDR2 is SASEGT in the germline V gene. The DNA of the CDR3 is TGTGACAGCAGAAGGGACAGGGGTTACGAGCAGTACTTC. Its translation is CDSRRDRGYEQYF.

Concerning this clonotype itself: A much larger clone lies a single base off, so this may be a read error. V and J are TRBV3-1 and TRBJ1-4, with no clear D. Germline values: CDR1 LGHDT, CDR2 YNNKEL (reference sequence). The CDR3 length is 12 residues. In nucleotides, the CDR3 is TGTGCCGGCAGCCTACGCGGGGAAAAACTGTTTTTT. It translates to CAGSLRGEKLFF.

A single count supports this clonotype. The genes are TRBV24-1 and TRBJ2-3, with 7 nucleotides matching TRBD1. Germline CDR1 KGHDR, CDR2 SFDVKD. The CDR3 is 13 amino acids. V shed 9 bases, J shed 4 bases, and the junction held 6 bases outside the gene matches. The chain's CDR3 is CATSGGYADTQYF. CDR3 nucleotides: TGTGCCACCTCAGGGGGTTATGCAGATACGCAGTATTTT.

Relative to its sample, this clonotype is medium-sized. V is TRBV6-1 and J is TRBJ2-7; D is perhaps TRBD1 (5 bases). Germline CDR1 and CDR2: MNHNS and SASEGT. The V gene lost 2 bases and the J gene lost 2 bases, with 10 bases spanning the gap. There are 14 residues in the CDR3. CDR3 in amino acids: CASSEQGQAYEQYF. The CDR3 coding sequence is TGTGCCAGCAGTGAACAGGGTCAAGCCTACGAGCAGTACTTC.

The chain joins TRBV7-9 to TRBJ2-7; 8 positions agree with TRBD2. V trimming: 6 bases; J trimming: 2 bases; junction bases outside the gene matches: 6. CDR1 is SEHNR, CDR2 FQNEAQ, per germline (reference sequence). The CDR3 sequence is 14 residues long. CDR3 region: CASSFGGAAYEQYF. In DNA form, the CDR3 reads TGTGCCAGCAGTTTCGGGGGGGCCGCCTACGAGCAGTACTTC.

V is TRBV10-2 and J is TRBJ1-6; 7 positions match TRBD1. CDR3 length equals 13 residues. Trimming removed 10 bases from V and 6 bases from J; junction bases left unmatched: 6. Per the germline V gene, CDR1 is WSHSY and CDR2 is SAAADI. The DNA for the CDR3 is TGCGCCACCCAGGGGGTCCTTAATTCACCCCTCCACTTT. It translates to CATQGVLNSPLHF.

The CDR3 reads CASSVDGGEGGIYEQYF. DNA for the CDR3: TGTGCCAGCAGCGTCGATGGGGGAGAGGGGGGGATTTACGAGCAGTACTTC. The chain uses TRBV5-5 and TRBJ2-7; a possible D gene is TRBD2 (7 bases). The ends were cut back, 4 bases at V and 4 bases at J, with 24 bases in the middle. CDR3 length: 17 residues. Germline V CDR1 and CDR2: SGHKS, YYEKEE (reference sequence).

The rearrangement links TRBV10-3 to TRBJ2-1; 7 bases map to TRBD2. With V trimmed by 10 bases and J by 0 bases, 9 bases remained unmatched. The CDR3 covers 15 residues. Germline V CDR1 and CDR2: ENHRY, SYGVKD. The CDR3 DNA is TGTGCCAGCAGCCTAGCGGAGAGCTCCTACAATGAGCAGTTCTTC. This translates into CASSLAESSYNEQFF.

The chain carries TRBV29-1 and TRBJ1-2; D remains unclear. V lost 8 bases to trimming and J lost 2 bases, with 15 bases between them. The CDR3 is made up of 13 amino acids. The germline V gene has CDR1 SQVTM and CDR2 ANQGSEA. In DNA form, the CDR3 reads TGCAGCTTAGGCGGGAGGGAGAACTATGGCTACACCTTC. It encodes CSLGGRENYGYTF.

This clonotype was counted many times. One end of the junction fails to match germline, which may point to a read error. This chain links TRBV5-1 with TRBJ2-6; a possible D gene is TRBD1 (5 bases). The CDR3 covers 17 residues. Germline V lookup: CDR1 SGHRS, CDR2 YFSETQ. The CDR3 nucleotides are TGCGCCAGCAGCTTGGATCAGGGTTGGTCTGAGGCCAACGTCCTGACTTTC. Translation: CASSLDQGWSEANVLTF. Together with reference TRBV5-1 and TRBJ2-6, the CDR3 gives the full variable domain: KAGVTQTPRYLIKTRGQQVTLSCSPISGHRSVSWYQQTPGQGLQFLFEYFSETQRNKGNFPGRFSGRQFSNSRSEMNVSTLELGDSALYLCASSLDQGWSEANVLTFGAGSRLTVL.

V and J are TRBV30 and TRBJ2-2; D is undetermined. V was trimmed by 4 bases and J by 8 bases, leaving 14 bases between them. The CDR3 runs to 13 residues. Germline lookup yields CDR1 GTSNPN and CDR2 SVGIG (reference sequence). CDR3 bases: TGTGCCTGGACACTCCGCCGTTCTGGGGAGCTGTTTTTT. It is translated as CAWTLRRSGELFF.

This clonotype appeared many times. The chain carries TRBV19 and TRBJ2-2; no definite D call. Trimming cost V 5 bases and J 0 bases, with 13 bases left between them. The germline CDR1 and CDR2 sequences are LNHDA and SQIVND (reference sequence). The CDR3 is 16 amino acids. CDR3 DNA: TGTGCCAGTAGTTCCTTATTAAACTCGAACACCGGGGAGCTGTTTTTT. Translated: CASSSLLNSNTGELFF.

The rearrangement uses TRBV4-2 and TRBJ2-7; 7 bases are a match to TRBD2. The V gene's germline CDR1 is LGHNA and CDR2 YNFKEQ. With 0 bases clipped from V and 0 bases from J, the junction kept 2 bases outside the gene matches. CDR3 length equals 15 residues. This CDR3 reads CASSQERGSSYEQYF. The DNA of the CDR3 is TGTGCCAGCAGCCAAGAGCGGGGGAGCTCCTACGAGCAGTACTTC.